This TCR beta chain was identified during a study of cytomegalovirus exposure and HLA in healthy donors. Study-level information: Unique TCRs numbering around 80 million, obtained from HLA-typed donors, made up an early data release. Most donors, more than 80% of some 400 genotyped, fell in the Caucasian-associated ancestry cluster.

Use of 60 Vbeta and 13 Jbeta primers characterized the PCR. Some clones are missing from TCRdb's copy, which holds only in-frame ones; the method was immunoSEQ multiplex PCR. The sample data list approximately 120,000 clones. Overall study results and limits: One cluster of highly shared sequence variants probably arose as a sequencing artifact. Across donors, sequencing depth was assumed by presence/absence analyses to be roughly uniform.

This CDR3 has 16 amino acids. V gave up 1 base and J gave up 5 bases; unmatched junction bases: 8. CDR1 is SGHTA, CDR2 FQGTGA, per germline. For this clone: Its target is not known.

V usage is TRBV7-3 and J usage is TRBJ2-7, with 10 bases matching TRBD2. This receptor was obtained from a man younger than 45 in good health and CMV-seronegative. Sequencing used PBMCs. CDR3 nucleotides: TGTGCCAGCAGCTTAAAGGCTAGCGGGAGATATGACGAGCAGTACTTC. The encoded protein is CASSLKASGRYDEQYF.